The clone carrying this T cell receptor beta chain occurred a few times. What it binds is unknown. This sample is drawn from a study of blood T cells in healthy people across ages. Whole-study results and caveats: More naive CD4+ cells and higher diversity marked long-lived donors relative to aged donors.

Germline V gives CDR1 SQVTM, CDR2 ANQGSEA. This CDR3 has 11 residues. Deletions cut 4 bases from V and 9 bases from J, with 12 bases between. A sample-barcoded 5' primer and a J-beta primer mix were used in a second PCR of roughly 7 to 11 cycles. Sequencing recovered at least 2.5 million CDR3-containing paired-end reads from each sample. TCRdb redid the calling of the 5' RACE reads with MiXCR, one entry per CDR3 protein. Among 1.5 million or so distinct CDR3 sequences, about 45% were seen once, and the ten largest hold roughly 3.7%. This chain uses TRBV29-1 with TRBJ1-2; D uncertain. Material for sequencing was blood. The TCR was taken from a woman under 30 in good health. This chain's CDR3 is CSVGIRGRYTF. The CDR3 DNA reads as TGCAGCGTTGGGATACGGGGTCGCTACACCTTC.